This T cell receptor (beta chain) comes out of a study of OX40 agonist ivuxolimab in advanced cancers. The wider study: Averaging 60 years in age, with a range of roughly 20 to 90, the cohort was 82.7% male. Study-wide findings and caveats: Mean expanded clone counts were higher in CD8+ than CD4+ T cells.

Generated by immunoSEQ multiplex PCR, the TCRdb table keeps only in-frame clones and is missing some. The top ten hold 0.65% to 0.9% of the sample, which has some 110,000 clones, around 90% seen once. As concerns this clone: Its matching antigen is unknown.

This CDR3 has 15 residues. CDR1 SGHNT and CDR2 YYREEE come from the germline V gene (reference sequence). The gene calls are TRBV5-4 and TRBJ2-5; D gene unclear. The last part of the DNA fits TRBJ2-7 better; the J call may be wrong. The TCR originated in an adult with an advanced solid tumor such as melanoma, head and neck, liver or kidney cancer. The source was CD4+ or CD8+ T cells sorted from blood, collected in a trial of the OX40 agonist ivuxolimab. The CDR3, as DNA: TGTGCCAGCAGCTTGAGGCCCGATCTTCAGTACGAGCAGTACTTC. It translates to CASSLRPDLQYEQYF.